The 20 T cell receptor beta chains below come from one sample, sequenced in a study of TIL therapy for anti-PD-1-resistant metastatic lung cancer. Time point given: pre-treatment sample, taken before nivolumab and TIL therapy. The libraries were made with immunoSEQ v3. The protocol was immunoSEQ multiplex PCR, while the TCRdb copy is restricted to in-frame clones and leaves out a portion. The repertoire includes some 16,000 clones, around 70% of them detected once, and about 34% sits in the top ten. The sequences come from blood, collected at baseline. These receptors all come from a person aged 25 to 80 with non-small cell lung cancer.

J is TRBJ1-4 and V is TRBV5-6; a possible D gene is TRBD1 (5 bases). V lost 7 bases to trimming and J lost 7 bases, with 11 bases between them. The length of the CDR3 is 12 residues. In germline, CDR1 is SGHDT, CDR2 YYEEEE. CDR3 DNA: TGTGCCAGCGGAGCTGGGGGTGAAAAACTGTTTTTT. Protein: CASGAGGEKLFF.

This rearrangement joins TRBV11-2 to TRBJ2-7; TRBD2 aligns across 12 bases. V lost 5 bases and J lost 4; bases outside the gene matches: 6. The CDR3 has 15 amino acids. The germline CDR1 and CDR2 sequences are SGHAT and FQNNGV. CDR3 sequence reads: CASSTSTSGGYEQYF. For the CDR3, the DNA is TGTGCCAGCAGCACCTCGACTAGCGGGGGATACGAGCAGTACTTC.

The chain links TRBV7-8 to TRBJ2-7; a weak D match, TRBD2 (7 bases). Germline V gene sequence: CDR1 SGHVS, CDR2 FQNEAQ. This CDR3 contains 14 residues. With 7 bases removed from V and 0 bases from J, the gap between germline ends came to 13 bases. This CDR3 reads CASTLRGPSYEQYF. CDR3 DNA: TGTGCCAGCACCCTGCGGGGGCCCTCCTACGAGCAGTACTTC.

This chain joins TRBV30 and TRBJ1-1, with 8 bases identical to TRBD1. Germline V lookup: CDR1 GTSNPN, CDR2 SVGIG (reference sequence). The CDR3 has 14 residues. V was clipped by 0 bases and J by 4 bases; unmatched bases: 4. The CDR3 DNA sequence: TGTGCCTGGAGTGTAGGGACAGGCGGCACTGAAGCTTTCTTT. Translated, it gives CAWSVGTGGTEAFF.

On this clone: At one end, the junction sequence differs from germline, possibly due to a read error. The CDR3 DNA sequence: TGTGCTAGCAGCCGATCGGGGGGCGGGGAGACCCAGTACTTC. Its translation is CASSRSGGGETQYF. The V call is TRBV7-7, the J call TRBJ2-5; tentatively, D is TRBD2 (7 bases). The germline gives CDR1 SSHAT, CDR2 FNYEAQ (reference sequence). This CDR3 has 14 amino acids. The variable domain in full, completed from reference TRBV7-7 and TRBJ2-5, reads GAGVSQSPRYKVTKRGQDVTLRCDPISSHATLYWYQQALGQGPEFLTYFNYEAQPDKSGLPSDRFSAERPEGSISTLTIQRTEQRDSAMYRCASSRSGGGETQYFGPGTRLLVL.

The chain recombines TRBV19 with TRBJ2-5; D ambiguous. The V and J ends lost 3 bases and 4 bases respectively, with 6 bases between them. The CDR3 runs to 12 residues. Germline assignment: CDR1 LNHDA and CDR2 SQIVND (reference sequence). The CDR3 DNA is TGTGCCAGTAGTATTTTCGGAGAGACCCAGTACTTC. Translating it yields CASSIFGETQYF.

The genes are TRBV5-1 and TRBJ2-5; 16 bases line up with TRBD2. From germline, CDR1 is SGHRS and CDR2 YFSETQ. The CDR3 spans 19 residues. The ends lost 4 bases at V and 2 bases at J; junction bases unmatched: 11. The CDR3 bases are TGCGCCAGCAGCAAACCCTCGGGACTAGCGGGGGGGAGACAAGAGACCCAGTACTTC. It yields the protein CASSKPSGLAGGRQETQYF.

V gene TRBV5-1 combines with J gene TRBJ1-4; no clear D gene. Looked up from germline, CDR1 is SGHRS and CDR2 is YFSETQ. V lost 7 bases, J lost 7 bases, and 8 bases lay in between. The CDR3 has 11 residues. CDR3 sequence (DNA): TGCGCCAGCCATCAAGGTGAAAAACTGTTTTTT. Amino acid sequence: CASHQGEKLFF. Full variable domain (rest looked up from reference TRBV5-1 and TRBJ1-4): KAGVTQTPRYLIKTRGQQVTLSCSPISGHRSVSWYQQTPGQGLQFLFEYFSETQRNKGNFPGRFSGRQFSNSRSEMNVSTLELGDSALYLCASHQGEKLFFGSGTQLSVL.

This chain links TRBV25-1 with TRBJ1-2; D possibly corresponds to TRBD1 (6 bases). The CDR3 loop spans 18 amino acids. V was clipped by 3 bases and J by 0 bases, with 20 bases between them. CDR1 and CDR2 (germline): MGHDK, SYGVNS. The CDR3 region is CASSDSGTPTPPNYGYTF. CDR3 sequence (DNA): TGTGCCAGCAGTGATTCCGGGACACCGACTCCCCCTAACTATGGCTACACCTTC.

The rearrangement links TRBV19 to TRBJ2-1; D perhaps matches TRBD2 (5 bases). CDR3 length equals 18 residues. The germline V gene encodes CDR1 LNHDA and CDR2 SQIVND (reference sequence). V was trimmed by 5 bases and J by 4 bases, leaving 24 bases between them. The CDR3 reads CASSPESRLDLLYNEQFF. CDR3 DNA: TGTGCCAGTAGTCCCGAAAGTAGGCTGGACTTACTTTACAATGAGCAGTTCTTC.

This clone is a singleton in its sample. The V and J genes are TRBV4-1 and TRBJ1-1; 8 bases fit TRBD1. CDR1 MGHRA and CDR2 YSYEKL come from the germline V gene. The CDR3 is made up of 16 amino acids. V lost 5 bases, J lost 0 bases, and 8 bases stayed unmatched. The CDR3 DNA follows: TGCGCCAGCAGCAAGGTCGGCAGGGGGCTGAACACTGAAGCTTTCTTT. This codes for CASSKVGRGLNTEAFF.

The genes are TRBV9 and TRBJ1-5, with D possibly matching TRBD1 (6 bases). Germline loops: CDR1 SGDLS, CDR2 YYNGEE. There are 15 residues in the CDR3. The ends were cut back, 6 bases at V and 5 bases at J, with 18 bases in the middle. CDR3 region: CASNREGTGDQPQHF. The CDR3 nucleotides are TGTGCCAGCAACAGGGAAGGGACTGGTGATCAGCCCCAGCATTTT.

Note on this clone: A junction boundary mismatches the germline segment, possibly from a read error. The V gene is TRBV4-3, the J gene TRBJ2-4, with 8 nucleotides matching TRBD2. This CDR3 spans 15 amino acids. Per germline, CDR1 LGHNA and CDR2 YSLEER. This CDR3 is CASSQDTSGGNIQYF. DNA for the CDR3: TGCGCCAGCAGTCAAGATACAAGCGGGGGAAACATTCAGTACTTC.

V and J are TRBV27 and TRBJ2-1, with 9 bases that match TRBD1. The V segment lost 6 bases and the J segment 0 bases; nucleotides outside the gene matches: 3. The CDR3 covers 15 residues. Germline V gene sequence: CDR1 MNHEY, CDR2 SMNVEV (reference sequence). CDR3 bases: TGTGCCAGCAGCCGGGGACAGGGCTCCTACAATGAGCAGTTCTTC. This sequence encodes CASSRGQGSYNEQFF.

The chain links TRBV4-1 to TRBJ1-2; the D gene is possibly TRBD1 (5 bases). V dropped 2 bases and J dropped 8 bases, with 18 bases sitting between them. This CDR3 region has 15 residues. Per germline, CDR1 MGHRA and CDR2 YSYEKL. In DNA, the CDR3 is TGCGCCAGCAGCCAACATTCCGGGACGCCCGGGGGCTACACCTTC. It encodes CASSQHSGTPGGYTF.

The CDR3 region has the DNA TGTGCCAGTAGTATCCTAGCCCTTGAGGATGGCTACACCTTC. Protein: CASSILALEDGYTF. V is TRBV19 and J is TRBJ1-2; no reliable D call. V lost 3 bases and J lost 6, with 14 bases in between. The CDR3 covers 14 residues. Germline V gene data show CDR1 as LNHDA and CDR2 as SQIVND (reference sequence).

This clone was recorded only once. The J gene is TRBJ2-7, the V gene TRBV27, with 12 nucleotides matching TRBD1. The length of the CDR3 is 15 residues. Unmatched junction bases numbered 8, after V lost 5 bases and J lost 6 bases. Germline CDR1 MNHEY, CDR2 SMNVEV (reference sequence). CDR3: CASSAPGQGAVEQYF. The CDR3 bases are TGTGCCAGCAGTGCCCCGGGACAGGGGGCGGTCGAGCAGTACTTC.

By frequency in the sample, this clone is large. The chain couples TRBV4-1 to TRBJ1-5; a possible D gene is TRBD1 (5 bases). This CDR3 is built from 15 residues. Trimming removed 0 bases from V and 3 bases from J, with 9 bases in between. Per germline, CDR1 MGHRA and CDR2 YSYEKL. The CDR3, as DNA: TGCGCCAGCAGCCAAGACAGGGATCCCAATCAGCCCCAGCATTTT. Its translation is CASSQDRDPNQPQHF.

This chain connects TRBV7-2 to TRBJ2-2, with D unresolved. The CDR3 length is 12 residues. V was shortened by 7 bases and J by 7 bases, with 10 bases between the two germline ends. The germline gives CDR1 SGHTA, CDR2 FQGNSA. The CDR3 sequence is CASISTHGELFF. CDR3 nucleotide sequence: TGTGCCAGCATCTCAACTCACGGGGAGCTGTTTTTT.

The V and J genes are TRBV7-2 and TRBJ1-5; 7 bases are shared with TRBD1. The CDR3 sequence is 13 residues long. Germline lookup yields CDR1 SGHTA and CDR2 FQGNSA. After removal of 5 bases from V and 3 bases from J, the junction contained 1 base not matched to a gene. CDR3 sequence: CASSTGVNQPQHF. The CDR3, as DNA: TGTGCCAGCAGCACAGGGGTCAATCAGCCCCAGCATTTT.